This T cell receptor (beta chain) comes out of a study of shared clonotypes between healthy human individuals (dated by TCRdb to about 2020). Regarding the research as a whole: A couple of women and three men aged 18 to 49 years were included in the cohort. For each donor, three plates each were used for CD4 naive and CD4 memory, two plates were used for CD8 naive, and one plate was used for CD8 memory. Blood TCR repertoires of five healthy adults were deeply sequenced to estimate repertoire size and the extent of clonotype sharing between individuals. To increase sequencing depth and limit assay-specific biases, different laboratories used diverse techniques to prepare libraries and sequence TCR repertoires. Leukapheresis yielded between about 0.8 and 8.9 billion PBMCs per donor. Study-wide findings and limitations: Clonotypes shared by all four sorted-subset donors showed higher generation probabilities than non-shared clonotypes. Sampling was limited to blood, and TCR repertoires in tissue likely differ from TCR repertoires in blood. Pairwise subsampling led to the expectation that sequencing depth would affect the degree of clonotype sharing among donors. Naive subsets generally had larger estimated clonotype richness than memory subsets. Roughly 5.2% of naive CD4, 3% to 3.5% of naive CD8, approximately 2.2% of memory CD4, and around 0.42% of memory CD8 clonotypes were shared across a few donors. Because the study included only a small number of donors, the genetic and exposure-history diversity represented was limited. Incomplete sequencing was indicated by rarefaction of sorted-subset datasets, despite the large sequencing depth.

Including the terminal cysteine and phenylalanine, the CDR3 comprises 20 residues. The only DNA kept is the CDR3, 60 bases in frame from the first base. The germline V gene (reference sequence) yields GTSNPN for CDR1 and SVGIG for CDR2. V is pared back by 1 base and J by 0 bases, with 25 bases lying between the germline termini. TCR CDR3 regions were amplified from genomic DNA by multiplex PCR using the deep immunoSEQ assay. For each cell subset, the extracted genomic DNA was distributed evenly across all wells of several immunoSEQ 96-well plates, and each plate served as one replicate. Each replicate PCR for sorted subsets received roughly 200 ng genomic DNA, equal to 30,000 or so T cell genomes. The purified libraries were quantified using a Qubit 3.0 fluorometer, sized with a Bioanalyzer 2100, and then quantified again using the KAPA Library Quantification kit. Every immunoSEQ 96-well plate was sequenced on a dedicated single-read 150-cycle Illumina NextSeq 550 flow cell. The study's processing was this. Because only junctional sequences without quality scores were contained in the immunoSEQ output, filtering matching that applied to full-length reads could not be performed. To assign V/J genes and CDR3, sequences were annotated against IMGT germline references using PyIR, a Python wrapper for IgBLAST v1.9. Any read was removed if the V/J assignment was weak (E-value above 1e-6), the CDR3 was missing, or the read contained stop codons, out-of-frame junctions, or ambiguous translated residues. A V3J clonotype was defined by an identical inferred V gene, J gene, and CDR3 amino acid sequence. To compute the percentage overlap between repertoires, the number of shared unique clonotypes was divided by the size of the smaller repertoire. Repertoire richness was assessed with RTK rarefaction, the Chao1 estimator, and Recon v2.1 estimates of unobserved clonotypes. OLGA was used to compute generation probabilities for all TCRbeta clonotypes that the gDNA method yielded from a handful of donors. Entries here come from immuneACCESS through TCRdb and include only in-frame sequences with V and J called. Some clones fail to appear in such tables; in the studies checked, an unresolved V gene covers under half of the shortfall, and the cause of the remainder is unknown. From that table come the V and J calls and clone size; the DNA was used to work out D and trimming. The sample data list about 680,000 clones, and 92% of these were observed just once. Jointly, the top ten make up nearly 25% of the sample.

A remark on this clone: Its antigen is currently not known. Per-base quality was not reported, and no clone a single base away is much larger than it.

CD8 naive samples consisted of CD45RO-negative cells that were positively selected for CCR7, yielding a CD45RA+CCR7+ population without TemRA cells. The donors were healthy, HIV-negative adults who had no recently reported acute infections or vaccinations. Every donor was a Caucasian adult residing in Nashville, Tennessee, USA. Blood was collected by leukapheresis, and PBMCs were isolated by Ficoll-Histopaque density gradient centrifugation and then cryopreserved in liquid nitrogen vapor phase. Analytical flow cytometry was used to check the purity and quantity of each magnetically sorted T cell population. From each sorted fraction, genomic DNA was isolated and quantified by UV absorbance on a Nanodrop 2000c.

This chain is built from TRBV30 and TRBJ2-1; no D segment can be confidently identified. Material: naive CD8+ T cells sorted from blood. The cell subset or site label of this sample denotes: CD45RA+CCR7+. The sequence came from a man aged 25-45 years in good health. The CDR3 sequence is CAWSGLGMAVGSSSYNEQFF. The sequence in DNA is TGTGCCTGGAGTGGCCTTGGGATGGCGGTCGGTTCCAGCTCCTACAATGAGCAGTTCTTC.